These 20 T cell receptor beta chains came from one sample sequenced in a study of molecular identifiers for immune sequencing clone quantification. TCRdb reprocessed the PCR reads via MiXCR and lists one record per CDR3 protein. The sample lists about half a million distinct CDR3 sequences, around 23% occurring once. The sample taken for sequencing was naive CD8+ T cells from blood, with Jurkat cell RNA spiked in. Subset meaning: FACS-sorted CD8+CD4-CCR7+CD45RA+ naive T cells. Receptor source: a human donor in good health. Some libraries in this study had Jurkat cell RNA spiked in.

This clonotype was counted many times. The chain carries TRBV5-4 and TRBJ2-3, with D possibly matching TRBD2 (5 bases). V lost 6 bases and J 6 bases, leaving 11 bases between the germline ends. The CDR3 loop spans 12 amino acids. Looked up from germline, CDR1 is SGHNT and CDR2 is YYREEE (reference sequence). CDR3 region: CASTVSGDTQYF. The CDR3 DNA reads as TGTGCCAGCACCGTGTCGGGGGATACGCAGTATTTT.

The V gene is TRBV20-1, the J gene TRBJ2-7; 14 positions match TRBD2. J lost 4 bases, V lost 0 bases, and 5 bases had no gene match. This CDR3 spans 16 amino acids. CDR1 and CDR2 from the germline V gene are DFQATT and SNEGSKA (reference sequence). DNA of the CDR3: TGCAGTGCTAGAGAAGGGACTAGCGGGAGTTTTTACGAGCAGTACTTC. This encodes CSAREGTSGSFYEQYF.

With regard to this clonotype: Being one base from a much bigger clone, this may be a read error. This sequence joins TRBV7-2 and TRBJ2-3, with TRBD2 identical over 10 bases. This CDR3 has 16 residues. The germline V gene encodes CDR1 SGHTA and CDR2 FQGNSA. CDR3 DNA sequence: TGTGCCAGCAGCTTTGGGACTAGCGTTAGCACAGATATGCAGTATTTT. Residues: CASSFGTSVSTDMQYF.

V usage is TRBV20-1 and J usage is TRBJ2-7, with D possibly matching TRBD2 (6 bases). This CDR3 region has 16 residues. Deletions cut 3 bases from V and 2 bases from J, with 20 bases between. Germline assignment: CDR1 DFQATT and CDR2 SNEGSKA (reference sequence). The CDR3 reads CSASGGSSEGPYEQYF. The CDR3 DNA reads TGCAGTGCTAGTGGAGGGTCTAGCGAGGGTCCCTACGAGCAGTACTTC.

V and J are TRBV6-6 and TRBJ2-2, with 16 bases aligning to TRBD2. The ends lost 5 bases at V and 6 bases at J; junction bases unmatched: 12. Germline CDR1 MNHNY, CDR2 SVGAGI (reference sequence). CDR3 size: 19 residues. CDR3 in DNA: TGTGCCAGCAGTCGAACCGGGACTAGCGGGGGGGTGGTGGCCGGGGAGCTGTTTTTT. It yields the protein CASSRTGTSGGVVAGELFF.

The chain is built from TRBV29-1 and TRBJ2-2, with D perhaps TRBD2 (6 bases). This CDR3 is built from 14 residues. The ends were cut back, 7 bases at V and 7 bases at J, with 19 bases in the middle. Germline V gene lookup returns CDR1 SQVTM and CDR2 ANQGSEA. CDR3 nucleotides: TGCAGCGCCGCCAGTGGAGGGCTTAACGGGGAGCTGTTTTTT. Protein product: CSAASGGLNGELFF.

This clonotype occurred a few times. V is TRBV4-1 and J is TRBJ2-7, with a tentative D call TRBD2 (5 bases). The CDR3 covers 16 residues. The germline V gene has CDR1 MGHRA and CDR2 YSYEKL. V was cut by 4 bases and J by 2 bases, with 18 bases left in between. This CDR3 reads CASSPPGIYHPYEQYF. CDR3 in DNA: TGCGCCAGCAGCCCACCCGGGATTTACCATCCCTACGAGCAGTACTTC.

This clonotype was counted between two and nine times. This chain connects TRBV6-2 or TRBV6-3 to TRBJ2-3; 10 bases align to TRBD1. Trimming took 6 bases from V and 3 from J; bases not matched to a gene: 9. Germline assignment: CDR1 MNHEY and CDR2 SVGEGT. The CDR3 has 16 amino acids. The CDR3 loop is CASRPDRGPLTDTQYF. The DNA of the CDR3 is TGTGCCAGCAGGCCAGACAGGGGGCCCTTAACAGATACGCAGTATTTT.

The chain has TRBV28 and TRBJ2-2; perhaps TRBD2 as D (6 bases). Trimming shortened V by 5 bases and J by 1 base, and 17 bases separated the two germline ends. This CDR3 is built from 17 residues. The germline CDR1 and CDR2 sequences are MDHEN and SYDVKM. The CDR3 DNA reads as TGTGCCAGCAGTCGTCTAGCGACTATGAAGAACACCGGGGAGCTGTTTTTT. Its protein product is CASSRLATMKNTGELFF.

This clonotype appeared a few times. The chain links TRBV6-2 or TRBV6-3 to TRBJ1-5, with D unclear. This CDR3 spans 15 amino acids. Germline assignment: CDR1 MNHEY and CDR2 SVGEGT. V dropped 6 bases and J dropped 2 bases, with 14 bases sitting between them. The CDR3 loop reads CASSGLLIGNQPQHF. Written as DNA, the CDR3 is TGTGCCAGCAGCGGCCTCCTGATTGGCAATCAGCCCCAGCATTTT.

Only a few counts were recorded for this clonotype. The chain uses TRBV9 and TRBJ1-2; perhaps TRBD1 as D (5 bases). Germline CDR1 and CDR2: SGDLS and YYNGEE. The CDR3 contains 15 residues. V shed 2 bases and J shed 4 bases, with 15 bases lying between them. This CDR3 is CASSVTGAGGYGYTF. For the CDR3, the DNA is TGTGCCAGCAGCGTGACGGGAGCTGGGGGCTATGGCTACACCTTC.

This clonotype was found many times. V is TRBV5-1 and J is TRBJ2-7; D is uncertain. Trimming shortened V by 2 bases and J by 6 bases, and 9 bases separated the two germline ends. CDR3 length equals 12 residues. The germline CDR1 and CDR2 sequences are SGHRS and YFSETQ. The CDR3 coding sequence is TGCGCCAGCAGCTTTATGCCGGGCGAGCAGTACTTC. Amino acids: CASSFMPGEQYF.

In its sample, this clonotype was seen many times. The chain recombines TRBV6-2 or TRBV6-3 with TRBJ2-3; TRBD2 might be the D (6 bases). The germline CDR1 and CDR2 sequences are MNHEY and SVGEGT. V lost 6 bases and J 1 base, leaving 17 bases between the germline ends. The CDR3 sequence is 16 residues long. CDR3 amino acids: CASSPTRDPRTDTQYF. The DNA for the CDR3 is TGTGCCAGCAGCCCGACGCGGGACCCGCGCACAGATACGCAGTATTTT.

There are a few counts of this clonotype. This may be a read error: a much more frequent sequence differs by one nucleotide. This rearrangement joins TRBV12-3 or TRBV12-4 to TRBJ2-7, with D possibly TRBD1 on 6 matching bases. The CDR3 is made up of 12 amino acids. V lost 4 bases to trimming and J lost 7 bases, with 11 bases between them. The CDR3 DNA follows: TGTGCCAGCAGTTCAACAGGGCGGGAGCAGTACTTC. Amino acid sequence: CASSSTGREQYF.

The table lists this clonotype with a few counts. This chain joins TRBV7-9 and TRBJ2-4; perhaps TRBD1 as D (6 bases). Trimming stripped 5 bases from V and 1 base from J, with 18 bases between. The CDR3 length is 17 residues. CDR1 is SEHNR and CDR2 is FQNEAQ in the germline V gene (reference sequence). As DNA, the CDR3 is TGTGCCAGCAGCCCAGGGCAGGGGAAGAGGGCCAAAAACATTCAGTACTTC. Amino acids: CASSPGQGKRAKNIQYF.

The J gene is TRBJ2-5, the V gene TRBV15; 7 bases fit TRBD2. The CDR3 runs 15 residues. Trimming took 0 bases from V and 5 from J; bases not matched to a gene: 6. Germline-derived CDR1 and CDR2 are LNHNV and YYDKDF (reference sequence). In DNA form, the CDR3 reads TGTGCCACCAGCAGAGAGAGACTAGCTAGTGAGACCCAGTACTTC. It encodes CATSRERLASETQYF. The entire variable domain, with the rest obtained from reference TRBV15 and TRBJ2-5, is as follows: DAMVIQNPRYQVTQFGKPVTLSCSQTLNHNVMYWYQQKSSQAPKLLFHYYDKDFNNEADTPDNFQSRRPNTSFCFLDIRSPGLGDTAMYLCATSRERLASETQYFGPGTRLLVL.

In regard to this clonotype: At one end, the junction sequence differs from germline, possibly due to a read error. The genes are TRBV28 and TRBJ2-7, with 8 nucleotides matching TRBD2. The germline CDR1 and CDR2 sequences are MDHEN and SYDVKM. The CDR3 loop spans 15 amino acids. DNA of the CDR3: TGTGCCAGCGGTTTTTCGGTAGCGGGGCCCTACGAGCAGTACTTC. It codes for CASGFSVAGPYEQYF.

This clonotype was seen ten or more times. CDR3 DNA sequence: TGCAGTGCCAAAAAAGGACTAGCGGGATTGAGAGAGCAGTACTTC. Protein: CSAKKGLAGLREQYF. The genes are TRBV20-1 and TRBJ2-7, with TRBD2 matching 12 bases. The CDR3 is made up of 15 amino acids. The V gene's germline CDR1 is DFQATT and CDR2 SNEGSKA (reference sequence). With V trimmed by 6 bases and J by 7 bases, 13 bases remained unmatched.

This clonotype was observed many times. The chain combines TRBV4-1 with TRBJ2-5; TRBD2 is a possible D gene (6 bases). V lost 4 bases and J 3 bases, leaving 12 bases between the germline ends. The germline gives CDR1 MGHRA, CDR2 YSYEKL. The CDR3 is 14 amino acids. The CDR3 DNA reads TGCGCCAGCAGCCTAGGAGGGGCGAAAGAGACCCAGTACTTC. Protein sequence: CASSLGGAKETQYF.

This clonotype has only a few counts. The genes are TRBV27 and TRBJ2-2; 9 nucleotides agree with TRBD1. With 4 bases clipped from V and 5 bases from J, the junction kept 14 bases outside the gene matches. Per the germline V gene, CDR1 is MNHEY and CDR2 is SMNVEV (reference sequence). The CDR3 contains 18 residues. CDR3 region: CASSCREYGTGNTGELFF. The CDR3 region has the DNA TGTGCCAGCAGTTGCCGAGAGTACGGGACAGGGAATACCGGGGAGCTGTTTTTT.